Following are 20 T cell receptor beta chains from one sample sequenced in a study of CD8+ T cells in alopecia areata. It was cDNA, reverse transcribed from extracted RNA, that served as the sequencing template. Clones were read by immunoSEQ multiplex PCR, and TCRdb kept only the in-frame ones, dropping some. The sample holds about 200,000 clones, more than 30% seen once. Treatment defined: oral pan-JAK inhibitor, 5-10 mg twice daily. Source: CD4+ T cells sorted from blood, taken at approximately week 30, from a patient treated with tofacitinib. The source is a human donor with alopecia areata.

The gene calls are TRBV15 and TRBJ2-6; D gene uncertain. Germline values: CDR1 LNHNV, CDR2 YYDKDF (reference sequence). V lost 0 bases, J lost 0 bases, and 3 bases lay in between. The CDR3 has 15 residues. CDR3 in DNA: TGTGCCACCAGCAGAGACAACTCTGGGGCCAACGTCCTGACTTTC. Amino acids: CATSRDNSGANVLTF.

In its sample, this clone was seen once. V gene TRBV6-1 combines with J gene TRBJ2-4; the D gene is possibly TRBD1 (5 bases). Looked up from germline, CDR1 is MNHNS and CDR2 is SASEGT. CDR3 length equals 16 residues. V lost 3 bases and J lost 8, with 20 bases in between. The CDR3: CASSDWGQGREHIQYF. CDR3 DNA: TGTGCCAGCAGTGATTGGGGCCAGGGCAGGGAACACATTCAGTACTTC.

This clone was recorded a few times. The gene calls are TRBV19 and TRBJ1-1, with a tentative D call TRBD1 (6 bases). CDR1 is LNHDA, CDR2 SQIVND, per germline (reference sequence). The CDR3 is 15 residues long. Trimming took off 6 bases at V and 0 bases at J, with 14 bases between the two ends. The CDR3 sequence: CASRPSDSLNTEAFF. CDR3 DNA: TGTGCCAGTAGGCCTTCGGACAGTTTGAACACTGAAGCTTTCTTT. Variable domain in full (rest from reference TRBV19 and TRBJ1-1): DGGITQSPKYLFRKEGQNVTLSCEQNLNHDAMYWYRQDPGQGLRLIYYSQIVNDFQKGDIAEGYSVSREKKESFPLTVTSAQKNPTAFYLCASRPSDSLNTEAFFGQGTRLTVV.

This clone occurred a few times. This chain links TRBV2 with TRBJ1-6; D is unresolved. V was trimmed by 2 bases and J by 9 bases, leaving 8 bases between them. Germline loops: CDR1 SNHLY, CDR2 FYNNEI. The CDR3 has 13 residues. The CDR3 DNA follows: TGTGCCAGCAGTGAACTCGGAGGTTCACCCCTCCACTTT. This encodes CASSELGGSPLHF.

J is TRBJ1-4 and V is TRBV29-1; D may be TRBD1 (5 bases). CDR3 length: 13 residues. The V gene's germline CDR1 is SQVTM and CDR2 ANQGSEA. Trimming stripped 6 bases from V and 5 bases from J, with 13 bases between. This chain's CDR3 is CSVEQARNEKLFF. The CDR3 region has the DNA TGCAGCGTAGAACAGGCCCGGAATGAAAAACTGTTTTTT.

The rearrangement uses TRBV30 and TRBJ2-5, with D possibly TRBD2 on 6 matching bases. The CDR3 runs 16 residues. Germline CDR1 GTSNPN, CDR2 SVGIG (reference sequence). Trimming pared 1 base from V and 6 bases from J, leaving 21 bases between. CDR3 in DNA: TGTGCCTGGAGTGGAGTTTCTGGCGGGGTTTGGCAGACCCAGTACTTC. Translation gives CAWSGVSGGVWQTQYF.

J is TRBJ1-4 and V is TRBV5-1; weak D call: TRBD1 (5 bases). The CDR3 is 14 residues long. Trimming stripped 4 bases from V and 3 bases from J, with 10 bases between. Germline CDR1 is SGHRS and CDR2 is YFSETQ. In nucleotides, the CDR3 is TGCGCCAGCAGCCTCCGGGGCTCTAATGAAAAACTGTTTTTT. Its protein is CASSLRGSNEKLFF.

The V gene is TRBV30, the J gene TRBJ1-3; D gene uncertain. The ends were cut back, 3 bases at V and 4 bases at J, with 10 bases in the middle. CDR1 and CDR2 (germline): GTSNPN, SVGIG (reference sequence). The CDR3 is made up of 13 amino acids. CDR3 in amino acids: CAWRLLQGNTIYF. DNA of the CDR3: TGTGCCTGGAGGCTACTCCAGGGAAACACCATATATTTT.

V is TRBV19 and J is TRBJ2-1; 7 bases align to TRBD2. The CDR3 runs 14 residues. Germline CDR1 LNHDA, CDR2 SQIVND (reference sequence). Trimming cost V 6 bases and J 1 base; bases outside gene matches: 3. CDR3 coding DNA: TGTGCCAGTAGCCGCGGGAGATCCTACAATGAGCAGTTCTTC. Its translation: CASSRGRSYNEQFF. The variable domain in full, with the rest retrieved from reference TRBV19 and TRBJ2-1, is DGGITQSPKYLFRKEGQNVTLSCEQNLNHDAMYWYRQDPGQGLRLIYYSQIVNDFQKGDIAEGYSVSREKKESFPLTVTSAQKNPTAFYLCASSRGRSYNEQFFGPGTRLTVL.

This clone was observed a handful of times. This sequence joins TRBV6-5 and TRBJ1-4; TRBD1 is a possible D gene (5 bases). V lost 6 bases to trimming and J lost 2 bases, with 10 bases between them. This CDR3 comprises 14 residues. CDR1 is MNHEY, CDR2 SVGAGI, per germline. For the CDR3, the DNA is TGTGCCAGCAGAGCAGGGTCGACTAATGAAAAACTGTTTTTT. It yields the protein CASRAGSTNEKLFF.

This chain uses TRBV19 with TRBJ1-2; a possible D gene is TRBD1 (6 bases). V was cut by 7 bases and J by 8 bases, with 14 bases left in between. Germline V gene data show CDR1 as LNHDA and CDR2 as SQIVND (reference sequence). The CDR3 has 12 residues. In nucleotides, the CDR3 is TGTGCCAGTACTGACAGGCAGACGGGCTACACCTTC. It encodes CASTDRQTGYTF. Based on the CDR3 plus reference TRBV19 and TRBJ1-2, the full variable domain is DGGITQSPKYLFRKEGQNVTLSCEQNLNHDAMYWYRQDPGQGLRLIYYSQIVNDFQKGDIAEGYSVSREKKESFPLTVTSAQKNPTAFYLCASTDRQTGYTFGSGTRLTVV.

The rearrangement links TRBV6-6 to TRBJ2-7; TRBD2 matches at 9 bases. J gave up 5 bases and V 8 bases, and 10 bases lay outside the gene matches. The germline V gene encodes CDR1 MNHNY and CDR2 SVGAGI (reference sequence). The CDR3 is 14 residues long. This CDR3 reads CASVGGGALNEQYF. CDR3 nucleotide sequence: TGTGCCAGCGTGGGCGGGGGGGCTCTGAACGAGCAGTACTTC.

This clone was recorded at least ten times. The CDR3 spells CASSLADGNYGYTF. CDR3 sequence (DNA): TGTGCCAGCAGCTTAGCGGACGGAAACTATGGCTACACCTTC. The chain links TRBV11-2 to TRBJ1-2; D ambiguous. Germline V gene lookup returns CDR1 SGHAT and CDR2 FQNNGV. The length of the CDR3 is 14 residues. V lost 1 base and J 2 bases, leaving 8 bases between the germline ends.

The chain couples TRBV11-2 to TRBJ1-2; 8 nucleotides agree with TRBD1. The germline CDR1 and CDR2 sequences are SGHAT and FQNNGV. There are 17 residues in the CDR3. V gave up 2 bases and J gave up 3 bases; unmatched junction bases: 11. CDR3 sequence reads: CASSLIAWAGGDYGYTF. The CDR3 bases are TGTGCCAGCAGCTTAATTGCTTGGGCAGGGGGCGACTATGGCTACACCTTC.

In nucleotides, the CDR3 is TGTGCCAGCAGCATCCACAGGGGGGAAGCTTTCTTT. It specifies CASSIHRGEAFF. The chain couples TRBV7-2 to TRBJ1-1; 8 positions agree with TRBD1. This CDR3 is 12 amino acids long. After removal of 5 bases from V and 8 bases from J, the junction contained 4 bases not matched to a gene. CDR1 and CDR2 from the germline V gene are SGHTA and FQGNSA.

Regarding this clone: The same CDR3 can be traced to other DNA sequences in this sample. This chain links TRBV7-9 with TRBJ1-2, with D unresolved. Trimming stripped 0 bases from V and 4 bases from J, with 9 bases between. Germline values: CDR1 SEHNR, CDR2 FQNEAQ (reference sequence). The CDR3 is 14 amino acids. This CDR3 reads CASSLAGTVYGYTF. The CDR3 DNA is TGTGCCAGCAGCTTAGCGGGAACGGTCTATGGCTACACCTTC. Based on the CDR3 plus reference TRBV7-9 and TRBJ1-2, the full variable domain is DTGVSQNPRHKITKRGQNVTFRCDPISEHNRLYWYRQTLGQGPEFLTYFQNEAQLEKSRLLSDRFSAERPKGSFSTLEIQRTEQGDSAMYLCASSLAGTVYGYTFGSGTRLTVV.

This clone was seen only a few times. The rearrangement links TRBV30 to TRBJ2-1; D ambiguous. CDR1 and CDR2 (germline): GTSNPN, SVGIG (reference sequence). With 1 base removed from V and 0 bases from J, the gap between germline ends came to 10 bases. This CDR3 is 15 amino acids long. The DNA of the CDR3 is TGTGCCTGGAGTGCTACAGTCCACTCCTACAATGAGCAGTTCTTC. Its translation: CAWSATVHSYNEQFF.

This clone was seen more than once but under ten times. The chain joins TRBV27 to TRBJ1-5; 7 bases align to TRBD1. The germline V gene has CDR1 MNHEY and CDR2 SMNVEV (reference sequence). Germline trimming cut 8 bases from V and 2 bases from J; bases unmatched to any gene: 9. The CDR3 loop spans 15 amino acids. CDR3 sequence reads: CASQTRGDGNQPQHF. The CDR3 DNA is TGTGCCAGCCAGACCAGGGGGGACGGCAATCAGCCCCAGCATTTT.

The V gene is TRBV5-6, the J gene TRBJ2-5; D tentatively fits TRBD1 or TRBD2 (5 bases each). V was clipped by 7 bases and J by 5 bases, with 15 bases between them. Germline V gene sequence: CDR1 SGHDT, CDR2 YYEEEE. This CDR3 has 13 amino acids. CDR3 DNA: TGTGCCAGCGGGGGAAGAAGTACCGAGACCCAGTACTTC. This encodes CASGGRSTETQYF.

J is TRBJ1-2 and V is TRBV18, with 7 bases identical to TRBD1. This CDR3 spans 14 amino acids. V shed 5 bases, J shed 2 bases, and the junction held 5 bases outside the gene matches. Per germline, CDR1 KGHSH and CDR2 LQKENI. The CDR3 protein is CASSTGQKNYGYTF. CDR3 nucleotides: TGTGCCAGCTCAACGGGACAGAAGAACTATGGCTACACCTTC.